This TCR beta chain was found in a study of T cell responses to AZD1222 COVID-19 vaccine. General study results and limits: Repertoire sampling occurred only after the peak T cell response.

V was pared by 1 base and J by 6 bases, with 8 bases between. The CDR3 extends over 13 amino acids. Germline V gene sequence: CDR1 SGHTA, CDR2 FQGTGA. A single count supports this clone. Its antigen is not identified. This table comes from immunoSEQ multiplex PCR, and its TCRdb copy is limited to in-frame clones, with some not included. The sample holds more than 250,000 clones, 93% seen once. The sample here was peripheral blood, taken on day 0 of AZD1222 vaccination. The chain recombines TRBV7-3 with TRBJ2-3; TRBD1 might be the D (6 bases). This TCR was recovered from an adult in good health. The chain's CDR3 is CASSLNQGDTQYF. The CDR3 region has the DNA TGTGCCAGCAGCTTAAATCAGGGGGATACGCAGTATTTT.